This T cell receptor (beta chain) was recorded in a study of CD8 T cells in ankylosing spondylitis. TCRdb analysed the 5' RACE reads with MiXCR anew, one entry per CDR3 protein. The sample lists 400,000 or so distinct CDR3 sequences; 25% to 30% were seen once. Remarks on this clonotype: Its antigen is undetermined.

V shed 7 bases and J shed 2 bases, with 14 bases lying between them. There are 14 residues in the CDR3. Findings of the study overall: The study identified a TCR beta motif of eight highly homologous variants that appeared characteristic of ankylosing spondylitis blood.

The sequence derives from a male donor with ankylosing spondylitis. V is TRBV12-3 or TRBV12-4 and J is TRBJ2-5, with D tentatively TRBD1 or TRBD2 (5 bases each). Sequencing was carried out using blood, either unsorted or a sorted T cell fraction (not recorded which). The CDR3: CASTTRGQQETQYF. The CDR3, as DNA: TGTGCCAGCACCACTAGGGGTCAGCAAGAGACCCAGTACTTC.